Only one count was recorded for the clone carrying this T cell receptor (beta chain). What it binds is unknown. Measured with immunoSEQ multiplex PCR; TCRdb has only the in-frame clones, and not every one. This sample has about 120,000 clones, with over 85% found just once. This sample was included in a study of graft-versus-host responses after intestinal transplantation. The CDR3 has 16 amino acids. Germline values: CDR1 SGHVS, CDR2 FQNEAQ. The V and J ends lost 5 bases and 0 bases, in that order; junction bases with no gene match: 8. This TCR came from a human donor who received an intestinal transplant. The sequencing here drew on unstimulated CD4+ T cells sorted from spleen or lymph node cells, taken before intestinal transplant. The chain employs TRBV7-8 and TRBJ2-3; TRBD2 agrees at 7 bases. CDR3 nucleotides: TGTGCCAGCAGCCCTCGTGGTAGCGGGAGCACAGATACGCAGTATTTT. Translation gives CASSPRGSGSTDTQYF.